Listed below are T cell receptor beta chains from one sample, sequenced in a study of OX40 agonist ivuxolimab in advanced cancers. Profiled with immunoSEQ multiplex PCR; TCRdb holds only in-frame clones, not every one. Among 35,000 to 40,000 clones listed, around 83% were seen once. Sequencing used CD4+ or CD8+ T cells sorted from blood, obtained in a trial of the OX40 agonist ivuxolimab. The receptors were sampled from an adult with an advanced solid tumor such as melanoma, head and neck, liver or kidney cancer. The CDR3 runs from the conserved cysteine through the conserved F or W. D genes are given only for firm matches. Expanded clones are given a class, and other clones once, few, many or no size at all.

cdr3_aa cdr3_nt j_call clone_size v_call d_call
CASSLSPADRGPNTEAFF TGTGCCAGCAGCTTGAGTCCTGCCGACAGGGGACCTAACACTGAAGCTTTCTTT TRBJ1-1 NA TRBV5-8 TRBD1
CASNDLNSNQPQHF TGTGCCAGCAACGATCTTAATAGCAATCAGCCCCAGCATTTT TRBJ1-5 NA TRBV2 NA
CATSRDQGPYNEQFF TGTGCCACCAGCAGAGATCAGGGACCCTACAATGAGCAGTTCTTC TRBJ2-1 NA TRBV15 NA
CASSQDPRGRVIDTQYF TGTGCCAGCAGCCAAGATCCCCGCGGGAGGGTGATAGATACGCAGTATTTT TRBJ2-3 NA TRBV4-2 TRBD2
CASRLAGDYEQYF TGCGCCAGCAGACTAGCGGGGGACTACGAGCAGTACTTC TRBJ2-7 NA TRBV10-2 TRBD2
CSVRETVDSPLHF TGCAGCGTTCGAGAGACAGTCGATTCACCCCTCCACTTT TRBJ1-6 medium-sized TRBV29-1 NA
CASSYSGVEPDTQYF TGTGCCAGCAGTTACTCAGGGGTCGAGCCCGATACGCAGTATTTT TRBJ2-3 NA TRBV6-5 NA
CASSPDRDTSSDTQYF TGCGCCAGCAGCCCCGACCGAGACACTTCGTCAGATACGCAGTATTTT TRBJ2-3 NA TRBV5-1 NA
CASSLRQGSAQETQYF TGCGCCAGCAGCCTACGACAGGGGTCGGCACAAGAGACCCAGTACTTC TRBJ2-5 NA TRBV4-1 TRBD1
CASSFGGPRFTQPQHF TGTGCCAGCAGCTTTGGGGGACCGCGATTCACCCAGCCCCAGCATTTT TRBJ1-5 NA TRBV7-9 NA
CASSSHTVMNTEAFF TGTGCCAGCAGCTCCCACACCGTGATGAACACTGAAGCTTTCTTT TRBJ1-1 NA TRBV5-5 NA
CASSRDLQETQYF TGTGCCAGCAGCAGGGACTTGCAAGAGACCCAGTACTTC TRBJ2-5 NA TRBV5-6 NA
CASTQPGAGRGNEQFF TGTGCCAGCACCCAACCGGGAGCGGGAAGGGGCAATGAGCAGTTCTTC TRBJ2-1 few TRBV28 TRBD2
CASTERDRINQPQHF TGTGCCAGCACTGAGCGGGACAGAATCAATCAGCCCCAGCATTTT TRBJ1-5 NA TRBV10-3 TRBD1
CASSPTGGEQYF TGTGCCAGCAGCCCGACAGGAGGCGAGCAGTACTTC TRBJ2-7 NA TRBV5-5 NA
CASRPRRPNTEAFF TGTGCCAGCAGGCCCCGACGGCCGAACACTGAAGCTTTCTTT TRBJ1-1 NA TRBV28 NA